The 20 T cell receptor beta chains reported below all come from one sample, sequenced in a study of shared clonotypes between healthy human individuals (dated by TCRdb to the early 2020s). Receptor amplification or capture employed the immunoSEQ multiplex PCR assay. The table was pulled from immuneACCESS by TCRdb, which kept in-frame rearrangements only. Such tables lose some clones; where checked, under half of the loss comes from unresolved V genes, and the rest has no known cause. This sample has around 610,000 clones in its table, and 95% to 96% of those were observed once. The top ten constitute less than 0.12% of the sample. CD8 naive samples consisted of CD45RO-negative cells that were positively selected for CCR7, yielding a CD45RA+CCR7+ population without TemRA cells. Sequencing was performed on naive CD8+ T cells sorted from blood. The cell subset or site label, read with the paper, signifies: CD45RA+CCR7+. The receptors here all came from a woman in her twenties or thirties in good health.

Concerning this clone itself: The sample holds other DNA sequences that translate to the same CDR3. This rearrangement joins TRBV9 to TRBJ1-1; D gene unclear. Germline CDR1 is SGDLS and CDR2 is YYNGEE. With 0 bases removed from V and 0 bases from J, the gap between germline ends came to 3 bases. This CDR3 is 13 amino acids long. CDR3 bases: TGTGCCAGCAGCGTAGGTATGAACACTGAAGCTTTCTTT. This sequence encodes CASSVGMNTEAFF.

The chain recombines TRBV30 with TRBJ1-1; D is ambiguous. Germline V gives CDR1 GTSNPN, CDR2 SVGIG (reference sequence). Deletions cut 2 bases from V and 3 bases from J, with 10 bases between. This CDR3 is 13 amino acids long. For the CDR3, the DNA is TGTGCCTGGAGTACTAGACGGTACACTGAAGCTTTCTTT. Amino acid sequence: CAWSTRRYTEAFF.

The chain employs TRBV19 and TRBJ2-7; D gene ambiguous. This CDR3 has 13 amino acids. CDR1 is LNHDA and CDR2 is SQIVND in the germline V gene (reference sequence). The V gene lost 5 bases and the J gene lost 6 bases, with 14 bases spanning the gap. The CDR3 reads CASSARSMGEQYF. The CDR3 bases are TGTGCCAGTAGTGCTCGCTCAATGGGCGAGCAGTACTTC.

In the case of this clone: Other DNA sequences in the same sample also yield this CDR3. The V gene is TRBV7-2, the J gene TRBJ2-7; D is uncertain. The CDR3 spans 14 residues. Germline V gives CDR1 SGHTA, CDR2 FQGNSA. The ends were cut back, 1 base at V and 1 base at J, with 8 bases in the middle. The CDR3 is CASSLGSRSYEQYF. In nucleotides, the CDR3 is TGTGCCAGCAGCTTAGGGAGTCGGTCCTACGAGCAGTACTTC.

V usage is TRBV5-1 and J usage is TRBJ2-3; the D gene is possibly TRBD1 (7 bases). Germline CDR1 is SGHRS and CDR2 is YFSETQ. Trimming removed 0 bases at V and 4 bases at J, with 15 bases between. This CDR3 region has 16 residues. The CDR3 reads CASSLVAGGGSDTQYF. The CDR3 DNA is TGCGCCAGCAGCTTGGTTGCAGGGGGAGGTTCAGATACGCAGTATTTT.

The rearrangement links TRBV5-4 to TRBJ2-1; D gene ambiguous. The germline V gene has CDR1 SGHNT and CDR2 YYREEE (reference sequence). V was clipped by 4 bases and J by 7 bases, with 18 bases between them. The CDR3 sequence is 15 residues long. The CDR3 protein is CASSAARAPRNEQFF. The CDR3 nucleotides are TGTGCCAGCAGCGCCGCCCGGGCCCCCAGGAATGAGCAGTTCTTC.

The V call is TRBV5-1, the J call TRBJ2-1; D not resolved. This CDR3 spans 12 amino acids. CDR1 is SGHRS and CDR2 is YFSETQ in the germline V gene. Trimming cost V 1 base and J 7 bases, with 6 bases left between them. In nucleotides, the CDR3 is TGCGCCAGCAGCTTGATGGAGAATGAGCAGTTCTTC. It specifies CASSLMENEQFF.

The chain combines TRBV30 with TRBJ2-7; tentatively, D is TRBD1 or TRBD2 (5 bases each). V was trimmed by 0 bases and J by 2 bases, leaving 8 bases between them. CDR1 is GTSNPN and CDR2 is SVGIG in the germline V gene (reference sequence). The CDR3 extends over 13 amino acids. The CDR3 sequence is CAWSVGPTYEQYF. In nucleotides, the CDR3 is TGTGCCTGGAGTGTGGGACCGACCTACGAGCAGTACTTC.

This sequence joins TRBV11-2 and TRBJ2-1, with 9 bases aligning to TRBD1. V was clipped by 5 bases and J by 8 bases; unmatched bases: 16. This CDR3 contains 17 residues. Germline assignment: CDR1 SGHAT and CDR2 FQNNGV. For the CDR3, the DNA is TGTGCCAGCAGCCTGATAGCCGGACAGGGGCGTTCCGATGAGCAGTTCTTC. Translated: CASSLIAGQGRSDEQFF.

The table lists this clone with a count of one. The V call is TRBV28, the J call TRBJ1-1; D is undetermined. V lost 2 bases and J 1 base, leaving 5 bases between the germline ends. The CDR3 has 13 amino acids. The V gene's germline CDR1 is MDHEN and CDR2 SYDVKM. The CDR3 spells CASSLARNTEAFF. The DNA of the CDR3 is TGTGCCAGCAGTTTAGCCAGGAACACTGAAGCTTTCTTT.

CDR3 amino acids: CASSFGQATNEQFF. The CDR3 DNA reads as TGTGCCAGCAGCTTCGGACAGGCTACCAATGAGCAGTTCTTC. The chain employs TRBV12-1 and TRBJ2-1; the table calls TRBD1, which could not be checked here. TRBV12-1 is described as a pseudogene. The CDR3 contains 14 residues.

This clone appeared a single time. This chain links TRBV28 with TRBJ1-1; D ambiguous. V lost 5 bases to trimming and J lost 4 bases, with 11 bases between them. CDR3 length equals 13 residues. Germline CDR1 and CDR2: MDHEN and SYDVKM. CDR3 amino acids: CASSRSWGTEAFF. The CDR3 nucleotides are TGTGCCAGCAGTAGATCGTGGGGCACTGAAGCTTTCTTT.

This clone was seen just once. The CDR3 DNA follows: TGTGCCAGCAGCTTATGGGCCCTCCCGGGAGAGACCCAGTACTTC. Protein product: CASSLWALPGETQYF. The genes are TRBV9 and TRBJ2-5; no reliable D call. CDR1 is SGDLS, CDR2 YYNGEE, per germline. This CDR3 has 15 residues. V shed 4 bases and J shed 4 bases, with 17 bases lying between them.

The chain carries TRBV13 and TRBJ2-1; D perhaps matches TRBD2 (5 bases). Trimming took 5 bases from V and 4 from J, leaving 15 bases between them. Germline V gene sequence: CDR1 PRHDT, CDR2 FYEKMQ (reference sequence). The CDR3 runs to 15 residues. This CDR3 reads CASSERRGDYNEQFF. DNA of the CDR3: TGTGCCAGCAGCGAGCGACGGGGAGATTACAATGAGCAGTTCTTC.

The CDR3 sequence: CASRAGTGDAQPQHF. CDR3 bases: TGTGCCAGCAGAGCAGGGACAGGGGACGCTCAGCCCCAGCATTTT. The chain is built from TRBV2 and TRBJ1-5; 10 bases are a match to TRBD1. This CDR3 region has 15 residues. V was clipped by 6 bases and J by 6 bases; unmatched bases: 8. Per germline, CDR1 SNHLY and CDR2 FYNNEI.

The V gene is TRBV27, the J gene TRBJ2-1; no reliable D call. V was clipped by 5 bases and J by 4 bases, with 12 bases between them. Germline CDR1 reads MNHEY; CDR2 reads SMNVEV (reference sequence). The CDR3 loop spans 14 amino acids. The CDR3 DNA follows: TGTGCCAGCAGTAGTGGTAGGTTTTACAATGAGCAGTTCTTC. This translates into CASSSGRFYNEQFF.

CDR3 sequence reads: CASSRKMGQGSTGELFF. The CDR3 bases are TGTGCCAGCAGCCGGAAGATGGGACAGGGGAGTACCGGGGAGCTGTTTTTT. The chain combines TRBV5-4 with TRBJ2-2; 10 bases agree with TRBD1. The CDR3 is 17 residues long. Germline CDR1 reads SGHNT; CDR2 reads YYREEE (reference sequence). V lost 4 bases and J lost 5; bases outside the gene matches: 11.

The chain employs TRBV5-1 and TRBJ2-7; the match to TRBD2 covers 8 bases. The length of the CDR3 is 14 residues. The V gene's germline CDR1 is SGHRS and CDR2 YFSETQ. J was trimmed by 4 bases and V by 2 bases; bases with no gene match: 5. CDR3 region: CASSLAGDKYEQYF. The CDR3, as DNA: TGCGCCAGCAGCTTAGCGGGAGACAAATACGAGCAGTACTTC.

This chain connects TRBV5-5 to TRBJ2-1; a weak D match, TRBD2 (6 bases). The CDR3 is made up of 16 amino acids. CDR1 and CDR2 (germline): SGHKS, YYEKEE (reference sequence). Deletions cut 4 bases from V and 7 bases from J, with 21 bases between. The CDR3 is CASSPPPRRGDNEQFF. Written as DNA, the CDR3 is TGTGCCAGCAGCCCCCCACCGAGGCGGGGAGATAATGAGCAGTTCTTC.

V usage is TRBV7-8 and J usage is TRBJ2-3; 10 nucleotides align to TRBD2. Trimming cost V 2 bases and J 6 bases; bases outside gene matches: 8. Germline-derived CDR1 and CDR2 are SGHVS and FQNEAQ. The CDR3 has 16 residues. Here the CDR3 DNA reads TGTGCCAGCAGCTTATTTCTAGCGGGAGTTGTTGATACGCAGTATTTT. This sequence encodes CASSLFLAGVVDTQYF.